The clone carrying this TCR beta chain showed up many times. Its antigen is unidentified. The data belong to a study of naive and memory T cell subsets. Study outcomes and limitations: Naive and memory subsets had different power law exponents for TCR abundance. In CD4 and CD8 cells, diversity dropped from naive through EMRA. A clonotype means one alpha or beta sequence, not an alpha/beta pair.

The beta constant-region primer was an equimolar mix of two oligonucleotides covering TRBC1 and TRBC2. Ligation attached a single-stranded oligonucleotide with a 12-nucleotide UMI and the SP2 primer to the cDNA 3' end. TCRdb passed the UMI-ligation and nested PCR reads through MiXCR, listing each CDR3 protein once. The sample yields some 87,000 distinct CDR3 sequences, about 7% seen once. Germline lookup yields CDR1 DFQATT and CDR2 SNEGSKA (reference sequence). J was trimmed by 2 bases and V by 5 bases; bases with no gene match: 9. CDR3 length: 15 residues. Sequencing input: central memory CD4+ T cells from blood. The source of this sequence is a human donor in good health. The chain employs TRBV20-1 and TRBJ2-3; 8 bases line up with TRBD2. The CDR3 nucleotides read TGCAGTGCTGGATGGCGCGGGGGGTACACAGATACGCAGTATTTT. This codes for CSAGWRGGYTDTQYF.